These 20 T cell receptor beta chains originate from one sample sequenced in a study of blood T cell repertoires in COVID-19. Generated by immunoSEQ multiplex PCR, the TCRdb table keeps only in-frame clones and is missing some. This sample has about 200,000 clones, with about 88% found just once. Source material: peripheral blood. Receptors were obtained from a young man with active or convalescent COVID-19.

The DNA of the CDR3 is TGTGCCAGCGAGTTAACGGGGGGAAACACCATATATTTT. It encodes CASELTGGNTIYF. The chain joins TRBV7-9 to TRBJ1-3; D gene unclear. V shed 8 bases and J shed 4 bases, with 12 bases lying between them. The CDR3 sequence is 13 residues long. From germline, CDR1 is SEHNR and CDR2 FQNEAQ (reference sequence).

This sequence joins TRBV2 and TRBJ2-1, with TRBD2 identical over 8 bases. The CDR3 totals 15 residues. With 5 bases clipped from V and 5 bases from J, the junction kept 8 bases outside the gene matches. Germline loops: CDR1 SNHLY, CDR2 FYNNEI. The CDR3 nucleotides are TGTGCCAGCAGTACTGCTAGCGGGTTAGACAATGAGCAGTTCTTC. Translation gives CASSTASGLDNEQFF.

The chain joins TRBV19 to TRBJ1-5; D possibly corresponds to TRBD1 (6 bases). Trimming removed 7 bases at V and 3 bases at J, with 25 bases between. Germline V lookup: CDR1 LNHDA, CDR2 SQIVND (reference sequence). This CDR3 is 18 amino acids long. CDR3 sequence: CASKDGTMTTVFNQPQHF. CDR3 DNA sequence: TGTGCCAGTAAAGACGGGACAATGACTACCGTTTTCAATCAGCCCCAGCATTTT.

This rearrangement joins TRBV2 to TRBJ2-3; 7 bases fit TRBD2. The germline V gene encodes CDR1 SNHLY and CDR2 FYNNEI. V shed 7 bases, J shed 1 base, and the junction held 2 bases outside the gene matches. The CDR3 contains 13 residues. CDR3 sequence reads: CASIAGGTDTQYF. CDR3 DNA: TGTGCCAGCATTGCGGGAGGCACAGATACGCAGTATTTT.

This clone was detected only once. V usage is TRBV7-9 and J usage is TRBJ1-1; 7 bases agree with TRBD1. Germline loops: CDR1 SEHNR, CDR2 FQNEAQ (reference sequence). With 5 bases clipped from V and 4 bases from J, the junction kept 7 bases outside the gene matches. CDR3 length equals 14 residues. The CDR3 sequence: CASSPVQGSTEAFF. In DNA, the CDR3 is TGTGCCAGCAGCCCCGTACAGGGGAGCACTGAAGCTTTCTTT.

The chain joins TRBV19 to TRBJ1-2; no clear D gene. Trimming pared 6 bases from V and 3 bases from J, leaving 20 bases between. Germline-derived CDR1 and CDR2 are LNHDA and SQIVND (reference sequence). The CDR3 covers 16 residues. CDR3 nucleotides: TGTGCCAGTAGCGGGTTCCCCCCGGGTTCCCACTATGGCTACACCTTC. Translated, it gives CASSGFPPGSHYGYTF.

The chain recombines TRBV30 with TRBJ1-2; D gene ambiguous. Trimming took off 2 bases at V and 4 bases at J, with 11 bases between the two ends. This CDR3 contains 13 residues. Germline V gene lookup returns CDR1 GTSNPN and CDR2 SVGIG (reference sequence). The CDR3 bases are TGTGCCTGGAGTCACGCGAAGCTCTATGGCTACACCTTC. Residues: CAWSHAKLYGYTF.

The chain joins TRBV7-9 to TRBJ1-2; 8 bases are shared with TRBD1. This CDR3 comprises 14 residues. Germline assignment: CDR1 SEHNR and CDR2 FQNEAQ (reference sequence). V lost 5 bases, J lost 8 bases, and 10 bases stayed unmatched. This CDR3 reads CASSPSGGEIGYTF. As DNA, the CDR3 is TGTGCCAGCAGCCCCTCAGGGGGCGAAATCGGCTACACCTTC.

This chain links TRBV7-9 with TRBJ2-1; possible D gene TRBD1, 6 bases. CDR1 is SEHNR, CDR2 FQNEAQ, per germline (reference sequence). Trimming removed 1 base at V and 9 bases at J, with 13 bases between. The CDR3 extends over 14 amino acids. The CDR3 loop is CASSLVATGVEQFF. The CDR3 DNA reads TGTGCCAGCAGCTTAGTCGCGACAGGCGTTGAGCAGTTCTTC.

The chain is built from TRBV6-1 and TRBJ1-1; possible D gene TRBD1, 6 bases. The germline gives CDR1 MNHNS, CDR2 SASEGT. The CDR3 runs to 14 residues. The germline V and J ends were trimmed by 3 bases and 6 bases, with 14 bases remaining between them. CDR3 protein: CASSDRQDWAEAFF. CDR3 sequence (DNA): TGTGCCAGCAGTGACCGACAGGATTGGGCTGAAGCTTTCTTT.

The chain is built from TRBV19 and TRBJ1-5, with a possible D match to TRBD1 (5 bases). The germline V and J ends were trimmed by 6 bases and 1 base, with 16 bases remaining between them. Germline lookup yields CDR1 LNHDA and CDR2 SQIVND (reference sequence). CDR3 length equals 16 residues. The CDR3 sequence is CASSARRGSSNQPQHF. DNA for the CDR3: TGTGCCAGTAGCGCACGACGGGGGTCCAGCAATCAGCCCCAGCATTTT.

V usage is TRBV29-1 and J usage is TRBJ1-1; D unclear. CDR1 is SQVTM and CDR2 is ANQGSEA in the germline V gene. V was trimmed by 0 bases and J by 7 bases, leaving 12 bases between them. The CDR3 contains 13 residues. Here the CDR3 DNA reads TGCAGCGTTGAAGATGGGAGGGAAATTGAAGCTTTCTTT. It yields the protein CSVEDGREIEAFF.

This chain's CDR3 is CATRQGARANQPQHF. The CDR3 nucleotides are TGTGCCACAAGACAGGGCGCCAGGGCCAATCAGCCCCAGCATTTT. The chain has TRBV15 and TRBJ1-5; 7 bases map to TRBD1. CDR3 length: 15 amino acids. Germline trimming cut 9 bases from V and 3 bases from J; bases unmatched to any gene: 11. CDR1 is LNHNV and CDR2 is YYDKDF in the germline V gene (reference sequence).

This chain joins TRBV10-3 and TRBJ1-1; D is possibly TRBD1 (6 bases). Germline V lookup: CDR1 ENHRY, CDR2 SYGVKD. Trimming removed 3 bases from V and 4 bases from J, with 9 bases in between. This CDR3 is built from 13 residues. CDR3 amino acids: CAISDRGPTEAFF. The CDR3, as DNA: TGTGCCATCAGTGACAGGGGCCCCACTGAAGCTTTCTTT.

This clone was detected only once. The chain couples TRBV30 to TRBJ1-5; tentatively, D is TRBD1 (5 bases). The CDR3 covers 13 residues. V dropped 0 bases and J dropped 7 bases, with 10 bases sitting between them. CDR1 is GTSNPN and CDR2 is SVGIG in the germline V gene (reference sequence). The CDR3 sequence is CAWSVSRAQPQHF. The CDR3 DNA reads TGTGCCTGGAGTGTGTCCAGGGCCCAGCCCCAGCATTTT.

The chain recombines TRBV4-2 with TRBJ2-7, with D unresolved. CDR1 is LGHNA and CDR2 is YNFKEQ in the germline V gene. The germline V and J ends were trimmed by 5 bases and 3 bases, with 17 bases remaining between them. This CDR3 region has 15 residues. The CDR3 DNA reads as TGTGCCAGCAGCAAAGGCGACACGGCACACTACGAGCAGTACTTC. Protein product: CASSKGDTAHYEQYF.

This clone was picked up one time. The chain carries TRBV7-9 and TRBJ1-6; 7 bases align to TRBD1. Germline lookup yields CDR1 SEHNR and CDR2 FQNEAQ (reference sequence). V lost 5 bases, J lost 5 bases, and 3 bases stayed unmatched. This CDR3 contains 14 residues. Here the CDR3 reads CASSPGQDNSPLHF. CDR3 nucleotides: TGTGCCAGCAGCCCAGGACAGGATAATTCACCCCTCCACTTT.

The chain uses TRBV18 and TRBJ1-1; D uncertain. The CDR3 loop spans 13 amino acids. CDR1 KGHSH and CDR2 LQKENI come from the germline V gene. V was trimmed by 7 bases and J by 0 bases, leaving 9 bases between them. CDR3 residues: CASLEGMNTEAFF. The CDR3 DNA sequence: TGTGCCAGCTTGGAGGGCATGAACACTGAAGCTTTCTTT.

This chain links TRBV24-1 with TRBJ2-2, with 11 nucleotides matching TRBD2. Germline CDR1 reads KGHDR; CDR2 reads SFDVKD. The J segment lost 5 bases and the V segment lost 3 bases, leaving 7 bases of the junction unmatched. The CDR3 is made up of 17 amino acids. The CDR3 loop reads CATSDTTSGRETGELFF. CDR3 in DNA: TGTGCCACCAGTGATACCACTAGCGGGAGAGAAACCGGGGAGCTGTTTTTT.

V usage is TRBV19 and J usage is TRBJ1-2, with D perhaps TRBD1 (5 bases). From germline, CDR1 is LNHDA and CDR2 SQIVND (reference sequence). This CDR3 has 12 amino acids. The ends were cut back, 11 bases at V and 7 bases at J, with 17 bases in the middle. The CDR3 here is CACGTRPLGYTF. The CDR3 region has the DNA TGTGCCTGTGGGACTCGGCCCCTTGGCTACACCTTC.